The present T cell receptor beta chain was sequenced within a study of metastatic and nonmetastatic thyroid tumors. This clone was seen repeatedly, ten times or more. No antigen is known for it. As handled by the study authors: Clinicopathological groups of papillary thyroid cancer showed CDR3 differences that were used to build a distant-metastasis classifier. TCRdb re-called the PCR reads with MiXCR. For this entry, the V and J calls and clone size follow TCRdb and not the study's own pipeline. The data show some 90,000 clones, around 9.2% seen once. Overall study results and limits: The reported finding was significantly higher TCR beta diversity in malignant thyroid tumors relative to benign nodules, in blood and tumor.

All patients were treatment-naive before thyroid surgery. V lost 4 bases, J lost 4 bases, and 20 bases lay in between. Germline V CDR1 and CDR2: SGHRS, YFSETQ. This CDR3 has 17 amino acids. The material sequenced was blood. This receptor was obtained from a female donor with papillary thyroid cancer or a benign thyroid nodule (not recorded which). Some clones in this sample may be carry-over from other donors' samples. The chain uses TRBV5-1 and TRBJ1-4; D possibly corresponds to TRBD1 (5 bases). The CDR3 loop is CASSLGQVVNNNEKLFF. The CDR3 DNA reads TGCGCCAGCAGCCTAGGACAAGTTGTTAACAATAATGAAAAACTGTTTTTT.